These 5 T cell receptor beta chains were all obtained from the same sample, sequenced in a study of T cell responses to AZD1222 COVID-19 vaccine. TCRdb's copy holds only in-frame clones and misses some; the assay was immunoSEQ multiplex PCR. The table lists 95,000 to 150,000 clones, roughly 90% of them singletons. This specimen was peripheral blood, taken on day 0 of AZD1222 vaccination. The receptor set was obtained from an adult in good health.

The chain links TRBV30 to TRBJ1-4; 8 bases are a match to TRBD1. Trimming removed 0 bases from V and 1 base from J; junction bases left unmatched: 7. The CDR3 is 17 amino acids. The germline V gene has CDR1 GTSNPN and CDR2 SVGIG (reference sequence). Here the CDR3 reads CAWSVDRDPKTNEKLFF. In nucleotides, the CDR3 is TGTGCCTGGAGTGTGGACAGGGATCCCAAAACTAATGAAAAACTGTTTTTT.

This chain connects TRBV6-1 to TRBJ2-5; 12 bases agree with TRBD2. CDR3 length: 18 amino acids. Germline V gene lookup returns CDR1 MNHNS and CDR2 SASEGT. V was pared by 2 bases and J by 4 bases, with 11 bases of the junction left unmatched. The DNA of the CDR3 is TGTGCCAGCAGTGAATTTAAAGGGACTAGCGGGTTTGGAGAGACCCAGTACTTC. The encoded protein is CASSEFKGTSGFGETQYF.

This clone came up once. This chain uses TRBV6-1 with TRBJ1-6, with no clear D. Germline V lookup: CDR1 MNHNS, CDR2 SASEGT. Trimming stripped 2 bases from V and 7 bases from J, with 9 bases between. CDR3 size: 14 residues. The CDR3 nucleotides are TGTGCCAGCAGTGAAAATCACCAGAATTCACCCCTCCACTTT. Translated: CASSENHQNSPLHF.

The V and J genes are TRBV5-1 and TRBJ2-7, with D tentatively TRBD1 (6 bases). This CDR3 is built from 13 residues. From germline, CDR1 is SGHRS and CDR2 YFSETQ. Trimming took 3 bases from V and 3 from J, leaving 10 bases between them. The CDR3 is CASSSQGYYEQYF. The DNA of the CDR3 is TGCGCCAGCAGCTCACAGGGCTACTACGAGCAGTACTTC.

V is TRBV5-1 and J is TRBJ1-5, with D hard to call. Looked up from germline, CDR1 is SGHRS and CDR2 is YFSETQ. This CDR3 comprises 19 residues. V lost 0 bases to trimming and J lost 0 bases, with 19 bases between them. CDR3 sequence: CASSLVGTADGYSNQPQHF. The CDR3 DNA is TGCGCCAGCAGCTTGGTCGGTACGGCGGACGGTTATAGCAATCAGCCCCAGCATTTT. Supplemented by reference TRBV5-1 and TRBJ1-5, the full variable domain reads KAGVTQTPRYLIKTRGQQVTLSCSPISGHRSVSWYQQTPGQGLQFLFEYFSETQRNKGNFPGRFSGRQFSNSRSEMNVSTLELGDSALYLCASSLVGTADGYSNQPQHFGDGTRLSIL.